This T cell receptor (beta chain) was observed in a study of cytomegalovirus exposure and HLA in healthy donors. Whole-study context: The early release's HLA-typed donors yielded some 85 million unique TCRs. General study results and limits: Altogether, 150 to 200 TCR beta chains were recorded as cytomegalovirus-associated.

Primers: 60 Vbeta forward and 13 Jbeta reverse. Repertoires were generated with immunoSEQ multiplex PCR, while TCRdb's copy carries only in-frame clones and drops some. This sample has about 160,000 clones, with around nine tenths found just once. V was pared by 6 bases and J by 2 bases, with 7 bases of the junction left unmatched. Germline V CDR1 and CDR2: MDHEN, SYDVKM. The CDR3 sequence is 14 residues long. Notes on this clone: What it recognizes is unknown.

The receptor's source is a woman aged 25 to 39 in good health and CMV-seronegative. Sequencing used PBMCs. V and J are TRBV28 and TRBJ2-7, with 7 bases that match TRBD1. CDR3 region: CASSRDSATYEQYF. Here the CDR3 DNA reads TGTGCCAGCAGCCGGGACAGCGCGACCTACGAGCAGTACTTC.